One sample yielded the 32 T cell receptor beta chains listed below, sequenced in a study of cytomegalovirus exposure and HLA in healthy donors. Both 60 Vbeta primers and 13 Jbeta primers went into the PCR. Measured with immunoSEQ multiplex PCR; TCRdb has only the in-frame clones, and not every one. The data show approximately 110,000 clones, with 74% seen just once and around 2.5% held by the top ten. The sample was PBMCs. The receptors were sampled from a middle-aged man in good health and CMV-seropositive.

The rearrangement joins TRBV27 to TRBJ2-4, with 10 bases aligning to TRBD2. J was trimmed by 7 bases and V by 2 bases; bases with no gene match: 8. Germline V gives CDR1 MNHEY, CDR2 SMNVEV (reference sequence). This CDR3 is built from 16 residues. As DNA, the CDR3 is TGTGCCAGCAGTTTAAAGTCTAGCGGGAGCGGGAACATTCAGTACTTC. Translation: CASSLKSSGSGNIQYF.

The chain employs TRBV9 and TRBJ2-7, with D possibly TRBD1 on 6 matching bases. The CDR3 length is 13 residues. The V gene's germline CDR1 is SGDLS and CDR2 YYNGEE. The V and J ends lost 0 bases and 3 bases respectively, with 7 bases between them. The CDR3, as DNA: TGTGCCAGCAGCGTAGGGGACAACTACGAGCAGTACTTC. This translates into CASSVGDNYEQYF.

V and J are TRBV6-5 and TRBJ2-7, with 12 bases lining up with TRBD2. Trimming took 5 bases from V and 3 from J; bases not matched to a gene: 2. This CDR3 comprises 14 residues. The germline gives CDR1 MNHEY, CDR2 SVGAGI. CDR3 sequence: CASSLTSGSYEQYF. The CDR3 nucleotides are TGTGCCAGCAGTCTGACTAGCGGGAGCTACGAGCAGTACTTC.

This chain joins TRBV30 and TRBJ2-5, with a possible D match to TRBD2 (6 bases). The CDR3 loop spans 13 amino acids. With 7 bases removed from V and 5 bases from J, the gap between germline ends came to 17 bases. The germline gives CDR1 GTSNPN, CDR2 SVGIG (reference sequence). This chain's CDR3 is CASGGRQSETQYF. CDR3 DNA sequence: TGTGCCTCCGGGGGTCGTCAGTCGGAGACCCAGTACTTC.

The chain links TRBV20-1 to TRBJ2-3; no clear D. V lost 2 bases to trimming and J lost 6 bases, with 6 bases between them. This CDR3 comprises 11 residues. Germline CDR1 reads DFQATT; CDR2 reads SNEGSKA (reference sequence). CDR3 nucleotides: TGCAGTGCTAGATTCGGGGATACGCAGTATTTT. As protein: CSARFGDTQYF.

This clone was seen a few times. This rearrangement joins TRBV9 to TRBJ2-4; 11 nucleotides match TRBD2. CDR3 length: 18 residues. The V and J ends lost 6 bases and 5 bases, in that order; junction bases with no gene match: 16. CDR1 is SGDLS, CDR2 YYNGEE, per germline. The CDR3 bases are TGTGCCAGCATCCTGCCGGTTAGCGGGGGGGCCCCGGAAAACATTCAGTACTTC. This sequence encodes CASILPVSGGAPENIQYF.

This chain connects TRBV6-4 to TRBJ1-1; D is undetermined. Germline CDR1 and CDR2: MRHNA and SNTAGT. This CDR3 spans 14 amino acids. V dropped 6 bases and J dropped 0 bases, with 11 bases sitting between them. The CDR3 reads CASRAEGVNTEAFF. CDR3 in DNA: TGTGCCAGCAGGGCTGAGGGAGTGAACACTGAAGCTTTCTTT.

The rearrangement uses TRBV18 and TRBJ2-3, with D possibly matching TRBD2 (6 bases). The CDR3 spans 14 residues. Per the germline V gene, CDR1 is KGHSH and CDR2 is LQKENI. Trimming cost V 4 bases and J 3 bases, with 11 bases left between them. The CDR3 protein is CASSQESGTDTQYF. DNA of the CDR3: TGTGCCAGCTCACAGGAAAGCGGGACAGATACGCAGTATTTT.

This clone was counted between two and nine times. CDR3 region: CASSDLVTGDNEQFF. The CDR3 DNA reads as TGTGCCAGCAGTGATCTAGTGACAGGGGACAATGAGCAGTTCTTC. J is TRBJ2-1 and V is TRBV2; the match to TRBD1 covers 8 bases. The CDR3 sequence is 15 residues long. V shed 3 bases, J shed 5 bases, and the junction held 6 bases outside the gene matches. From germline, CDR1 is SNHLY and CDR2 FYNNEI.

The table lists this clone with a few counts. The chain joins TRBV11-1 to TRBJ2-1; 12 bases fit TRBD2. The CDR3 sequence is 15 residues long. J was trimmed by 5 bases and V by 5 bases; bases with no gene match: 4. Germline values: CDR1 SGHAT, CDR2 FQDESV (reference sequence). The CDR3 reads CASSASGRANNEQFF. The CDR3, as DNA: TGTGCCAGCAGCGCTAGCGGGAGGGCCAACAATGAGCAGTTCTTC.

The chain couples TRBV6-5 to TRBJ2-7, with TRBD1 identical over 11 bases. This CDR3 is built from 15 residues. The germline V gene has CDR1 MNHEY and CDR2 SVGAGI. V dropped 4 bases and J dropped 5; count of bases not matched to a gene: 7. In nucleotides, the CDR3 is TGTGCCAGCAGTTCCACGGGACAGGGGGTAAACGAGCAGTACTTC. This codes for CASSSTGQGVNEQYF.

This clone was recorded once. J is TRBJ2-7 and V is TRBV19; D perhaps matches TRBD2 (6 bases). The CDR3 is made up of 13 amino acids. Germline loops: CDR1 LNHDA, CDR2 SQIVND (reference sequence). The V end was cut by 4 bases, the J end by 2 bases, with 9 bases between. This CDR3 reads CASSTGLPYEQYF. In nucleotides, the CDR3 is TGTGCCAGTAGTACGGGACTCCCCTACGAGCAGTACTTC.

This rearrangement joins TRBV5-1 to TRBJ1-1; D is undetermined. Per germline, CDR1 SGHRS and CDR2 YFSETQ. V lost 0 bases to trimming and J lost 1 base, with 10 bases between them. The CDR3 extends over 15 amino acids. CDR3 residues: CASSLGAGRNTEAFF. The CDR3 region has the DNA TGCGCCAGCAGCTTGGGGGCAGGTAGGAACACTGAAGCTTTCTTT.

A note on this clone: In the same sample, other DNA sequences code for this CDR3. CDR3 DNA: TGTGCCAGTAGTATCTTGGGGGGGTACGAGCAGTACTTC. Encoded protein: CASSILGGYEQYF. The chain couples TRBV19 to TRBJ2-7, with 7 positions matching TRBD2. This CDR3 has 13 amino acids. Germline CDR1 is LNHDA and CDR2 is SQIVND (reference sequence). J was trimmed by 4 bases and V by 3 bases; bases with no gene match: 3.

The CDR3 protein is CASSSGTSGGDTQYF. The CDR3 DNA follows: TGCGCCAGCAGCTCCGGTACTAGCGGGGGGGATACGCAGTATTTT. The chain is built from TRBV5-1 and TRBJ2-3, with TRBD2 identical over 12 bases. The CDR3 contains 15 residues. The ends lost 3 bases at V and 6 bases at J; junction bases unmatched: 5. Per germline, CDR1 SGHRS and CDR2 YFSETQ.

This clone was detected only once. This chain connects TRBV4-1 to TRBJ2-5; D ambiguous. The CDR3 covers 14 residues. Looked up from germline, CDR1 is MGHRA and CDR2 is YSYEKL. Trimming shortened V by 1 base and J by 0 bases, and 6 bases separated the two germline ends. This chain's CDR3 is CASSQARYQETQYF. The CDR3 coding sequence is TGCGCCAGCAGCCAAGCCAGATACCAAGAGACCCAGTACTTC.

About this clone: A read error may account for a junction end that differs from germline. This sample also contains other DNA sequences that code for the same CDR3. The V call is TRBV7-9, the J call TRBJ2-5; possibly TRBD2 for D (6 bases). This CDR3 has 15 amino acids. From germline, CDR1 is SEHNR and CDR2 FQNEAQ (reference sequence). CDR3 nucleotide sequence: TGCGCCAGCAGCTTAGTGTGGGGGACTCAAGAGACCCAGTACTTC. It encodes CASSLVWGTQETQYF. Using reference TRBV7-9 and TRBJ2-5 for the parts outside the CDR3, the full variable domain is DTGVSQNPRHKITKRGQNVTFRCDPISEHNRLYWYRQTLGQGPEFLTYFQNEAQLEKSRLLSDRFSAERPKGSFSTLEIQRTEQGDSAMYLCASSLVWGTQETQYFGPGTRLLVL.

As concerns this clone: Other DNA sequences in this sample translate to the same CDR3. The chain combines TRBV5-1 with TRBJ2-1, with a weak D call TRBD1 (7 bases). Germline V gene data show CDR1 as SGHRS and CDR2 as YFSETQ. The V gene lost 4 bases and the J gene lost 1 base, with 21 bases spanning the gap. The CDR3 has 18 residues. The CDR3 is CASSPGVSPGGSYNEQFF. DNA for the CDR3: TGCGCCAGCAGCCCTGGAGTATCACCAGGGGGGTCCTACAATGAGCAGTTCTTC.

This sequence joins TRBV5-1 and TRBJ1-2, with D possibly being TRBD1 (5 bases). Germline V gives CDR1 SGHRS, CDR2 YFSETQ. The germline V and J ends were trimmed by 3 bases and 5 bases, with 17 bases remaining between them. The CDR3 is 15 amino acids. CDR3 sequence (DNA): TGCGCCAGCAGCTGGGGTTTCCAGGGTACTTATGGCTACACCTTC. It translates to CASSWGFQGTYGYTF.

The J gene is TRBJ2-6, the V gene TRBV30; no clear D. Germline V gene lookup returns CDR1 GTSNPN and CDR2 SVGIG (reference sequence). The CDR3 contains 16 residues. The V end lost 3 bases, the J end lost 4 bases, and 16 bases lay between the germline ends. CDR3 coding DNA: TGTGCCTGGAGACAGAGAAGCAGGCCGGGGGCCAACGTCCTGACTTTC. This codes for CAWRQRSRPGANVLTF.

V and J are TRBV6-6 and TRBJ2-5, with a tentative D call TRBD2 (6 bases). Trimming removed 4 bases from V and 2 bases from J, with 11 bases in between. The CDR3 contains 14 residues. The germline V gene encodes CDR1 MNHNY and CDR2 SVGAGI (reference sequence). CDR3 coding DNA: TGTGCCAGCAGTTCCCCAGGGACTCAAGAGACCCAGTACTTC. As protein: CASSSPGTQETQYF.

This clone showed up just once. This chain links TRBV20-1 with TRBJ2-7, with D possibly TRBD2 on 6 matching bases. Germline values: CDR1 DFQATT, CDR2 SNEGSKA (reference sequence). The germline V and J ends were trimmed by 4 bases and 3 bases, with 7 bases remaining between them. The CDR3 is 11 residues long. The CDR3 protein is CSATSDYEQYF. CDR3 nucleotides: TGCAGTGCTACTAGCGACTACGAGCAGTACTTC.

V usage is TRBV5-1 and J usage is TRBJ2-3; 8 bases line up with TRBD1. Trimming cost V 2 bases and J 5 bases; bases outside gene matches: 13. Germline-derived CDR1 and CDR2 are SGHRS and YFSETQ. The CDR3 covers 17 residues. The DNA of the CDR3 is TGCGCCAGCAGCTTCAGTACCGGGACAGGTAATGGAGATACGCAGTATTTT. Its translation is CASSFSTGTGNGDTQYF.

This chain uses TRBV7-8 with TRBJ2-1; D is undetermined. Trimming took off 3 bases at V and 2 bases at J, with 5 bases between the two ends. The germline V gene has CDR1 SGHVS and CDR2 FQNEAQ. The CDR3 is 13 amino acids. CDR3 DNA: TGTGCCAGCAGCTTTACAGCCTACAATGAGCAGTTCTTC. As protein: CASSFTAYNEQFF.

The gene calls are TRBV6-5 and TRBJ1-4; no definite D call. The germline gives CDR1 MNHEY, CDR2 SVGAGI. V was trimmed by 9 bases and J by 4 bases, leaving 12 bases between them. This CDR3 contains 13 residues. CDR3 in amino acids: CARVPGLNEKLFF. The CDR3 nucleotides read TGTGCCAGGGTCCCAGGACTTAATGAAAAACTGTTTTTT.

The rearrangement joins TRBV5-1 to TRBJ2-3; D might be TRBD2 (5 bases). CDR1 SGHRS and CDR2 YFSETQ come from the germline V gene. This CDR3 has 15 amino acids. Trimming took off 3 bases at V and 3 bases at J, with 14 bases between the two ends. The CDR3 loop is CASSWAGGGTDTQYF. Here the CDR3 DNA reads TGCGCCAGCAGCTGGGCGGGCGGCGGGACAGATACGCAGTATTTT.

The genes are TRBV4-1 and TRBJ2-1, with D perhaps TRBD2 (6 bases). The germline gives CDR1 MGHRA, CDR2 YSYEKL. The CDR3 has 19 residues. The ends were cut back, 1 base at V and 1 base at J, with 20 bases in the middle. The CDR3 is CASSQGAVGGRSSYNEQFF. The CDR3 DNA is TGCGCCAGCAGCCAAGGGGCCGTTGGGGGGAGGAGTTCCTACAATGAGCAGTTCTTC.

V is TRBV7-9 and J is TRBJ1-3, with TRBD1 matching over 7 bases. Germline assignment: CDR1 SEHNR and CDR2 FQNEAQ (reference sequence). Trimming took 2 bases from V and 2 from J; bases not matched to a gene: 9. CDR3 length equals 17 residues. This chain's CDR3 is CASSLTPRTGAGNTIYF. The CDR3 nucleotides read TGTGCCAGCAGCTTAACTCCAAGGACAGGTGCTGGAAACACCATATATTTT.

J is TRBJ2-1 and V is TRBV29-1; 13 bases align to TRBD2. The V and J ends lost 4 bases and 7 bases, in that order; junction bases with no gene match: 10. Germline lookup yields CDR1 SQVTM and CDR2 ANQGSEA. This CDR3 comprises 16 residues. CDR3 in DNA: TGCAGCGTTGGCGGGACTAGCGGGATGTTTGGGAATGAGCAGTTCTTC. It specifies CSVGGTSGMFGNEQFF.

The chain couples TRBV14 to TRBJ2-1; 8 nucleotides agree with TRBD2. CDR1 is SGHDN, CDR2 FVKESK, per germline. The V and J ends lost 2 bases and 7 bases, in that order; junction bases with no gene match: 4. CDR3 length equals 14 residues. The CDR3 loop is CASSQRTSRNEQFF. The CDR3 DNA follows: TGTGCCAGCAGCCAAAGGACTAGCAGGAATGAGCAGTTCTTC.

This clone came up a few times. The chain employs TRBV19 and TRBJ2-1, with 11 positions matching TRBD2. The germline V gene has CDR1 LNHDA and CDR2 SQIVND (reference sequence). V lost 3 bases and J lost 10; bases outside the gene matches: 2. The CDR3 length is 13 residues. CDR3 sequence: CASSMLAGGEQFF. The DNA for the CDR3 is TGTGCCAGTAGTATGCTAGCGGGGGGAGAGCAGTTCTTC.

This rearrangement joins TRBV7-6 to TRBJ1-2; weak D call: TRBD1 (5 bases). Trimming shortened V by 3 bases and J by 8 bases, and 19 bases separated the two germline ends. Germline V gene sequence: CDR1 SGHVS, CDR2 FNYEAQ. The CDR3 spans 15 residues. CDR3 nucleotide sequence: TGTGCCAGCAGCTTCGGTTCAGGGAGGGAATGGGGCTACACCTTC. This sequence encodes CASSFGSGREWGYTF.